Listed below are T cell receptor beta chains from one sample, sequenced in a study of shared clonotypes between healthy human individuals. The repertoire was sequenced with immunoSEQ multiplex PCR; TCRdb's copy has only in-frame clones and lacks some. The table lists 950,000 to 1,100,000 clones, 75% to 80% of them singletons, with under 0.8% in the top ten. The sequenced material came from memory CD4+ T cells from PBMCs. These receptors originate from a man younger than 35 in good health. Some clones in this sample may be carry-over from other donors' samples. Each CDR3 is given without its conserved first and last residue. A D gene is named only where the DNA matches it firmly.

TRBV7-9	TRBJ1-6	NA	ASQDRWDSPLH
TRBV2	TRBJ2-1	NA	ASSVAERGEQF
TRBV6-1	TRBJ1-4	NA	ASRLRGDGNEKLF
TRBV5-4	TRBJ1-1	NA	ASSFDRNTEAF
TRBV5-1	TRBJ2-1	NA	ASSLGAGDNEQF
TRBV27	TRBJ2-7	NA	ASTPGPNYEQY
TRBV6-6	TRBJ2-3	TRBD2	ASSYLWEGQRDTQY
TRBV9	TRBJ2-7	NA	ASSSGGQGAIEQY
TRBV4-1	TRBJ1-1	NA	ASTTQEQTEAF
TRBV5-1	TRBJ1-2	NA	ASSLNRADYGYT
TRBV6-6	TRBJ2-5	NA	ASGQGWETQY
TRBV7-3	TRBJ1-2	NA	ASSLKYGYT
TRBV5-1	TRBJ1-5	NA	ASSLDPGRNQPQH
TRBV9	TRBJ2-1	NA	ASSGGPRSYNEQF
TRBV30	TRBJ1-1	NA	AWSVRRHTEAF
TRBV1	TRBJ1-5	NA	TSSQQYGQGSQPQH
TRBV6-5	TRBJ1-5	TRBD1	ASSSQTGRWHQPQH
TRBV9	TRBJ1-2	NA	ASSVGKYGYT
TRBV27	TRBJ1-1	NA	ASSLVGPGNTEAF
TRBV12-5	TRBJ2-1	NA	ASGPGRGYNEQF
TRBV28	TRBJ1-1	NA	ASRTLNTEAF
TRBV27	TRBJ2-4	NA	ASSLRAAVRQNIQY
TRBV5-4	TRBJ2-1	NA	ASSLGLARSYNEQF
TRBV27	TRBJ2-7	NA	ASSLGRGAYEQY